The 27 T cell receptor beta chains listed next were all sequenced from one sample in a study of T-cell reconstitution after alpha-beta-depleted transplantation in children. Preparation of the TCRbeta library used unique molecular identifiers. TCRdb recomputed calls from the PCR reads with MiXCR, one row per CDR3 protein. Of 580,000 or so distinct CDR3 sequences detected, about 21% appear once; the ten largest clones hold 12% to 15%. The material was PBMCs, mostly from graft donor cells, obtained 360 days after TCRalphabeta/CD19-depleted stem cell transplant. The receptors here all came from a boy under three years old who had a stem cell transplant for acute myeloid leukemia, so the T cells may come from the graft donor.

The V gene is TRBV9, the J gene TRBJ2-7, with no clear D. V was clipped by 0 bases and J by 6 bases, with 10 bases between them. Germline CDR1 is SGDLS and CDR2 is YYNGEE. The CDR3 has 13 amino acids. The CDR3 protein is CASSVGHGGEQYV. CDR3 coding DNA: TGTGCCAGCAGCGTAGGACATGGCGGCGAGCAGTACGTC.

CDR3 sequence: CASSRRTSGRSGANVLTF. For the CDR3, the DNA is TGTGCCAGCAGTAGGAGGACTAGCGGGCGCTCTGGGGCCAACGTCCTGACTTTC. The chain is built from TRBV6-2 or TRBV6-3 and TRBJ2-6; 11 nucleotides line up with TRBD2. The V gene's germline CDR1 is MNHEY and CDR2 SVGEGT. The CDR3 is 18 amino acids. V gave up 5 bases and J gave up 0 bases; unmatched junction bases: 6.

This clonotype was counted only a few times. J is TRBJ2-7 and V is TRBV5-5; D tentatively fits TRBD1 or TRBD2 (5 bases each). Trimming removed 6 bases at V and 1 base at J, with 14 bases between. Germline assignment: CDR1 SGHKS and CDR2 YYEKEE (reference sequence). This CDR3 region has 14 residues. In nucleotides, the CDR3 is TGTGCCAGCACCGCCGGATGGGGGTCCTACGAGCAGTACGTC. It specifies CASTAGWGSYEQYV.

The chain links TRBV7-2 to TRBJ2-2; possibly TRBD2 for D (5 bases). The CDR3 extends over 15 amino acids. V lost 1 base to trimming and J lost 2 bases, with 8 bases between them. CDR1 and CDR2 from the germline V gene are SGHTA and FQGNSA. CDR3 in amino acids: CASSLGGYNTGELFF. The CDR3 nucleotides read TGTGCCAGCAGCTTAGGCGGGTATAACACCGGGGAGCTGTTTTTT.

This clonotype was recorded a few times. The rearrangement uses TRBV7-2 and TRBJ2-1, with D hard to call. V was trimmed by 1 base and J by 8 bases, leaving 9 bases between them. Germline CDR1 is SGHTA and CDR2 is FQGNSA. This CDR3 has 13 amino acids. The CDR3 bases are TGTGCCAGCAGCTTAGGTAGCCGCGATGAGCAGTTCTTC. It translates to CASSLGSRDEQFF.

The chain carries TRBV5-1 and TRBJ1-2, with D possibly matching TRBD1 (5 bases). Germline CDR1 is SGHRS and CDR2 is YFSETQ. The CDR3 runs to 15 residues. Trimming left V 3 bases short and J 4 bases short, with 16 bases between. The CDR3 bases are TGCGCCAGCAGCTCCGGACTAAGGGGAGTCTATGGCTACACCTTC. Protein sequence: CASSSGLRGVYGYTF.

J is TRBJ2-1 and V is TRBV5-1; 9 nucleotides align to TRBD1. V trimming: 2 bases; J trimming: 6 bases; junction bases outside the gene matches: 3. Germline V lookup: CDR1 SGHRS, CDR2 YFSETQ. The CDR3 is 14 residues long. CDR3 sequence: CASSFRTGVNEQFF. In DNA form, the CDR3 reads TGCGCCAGCAGCTTCCGGACAGGGGTCAATGAGCAGTTCTTC.

The V gene is TRBV20-1, the J gene TRBJ2-5, with 11 bases identical to TRBD2. The V gene end was trimmed by 6 bases and the J gene end by 5 bases; junction bases not matched to a gene: 8. Germline V gives CDR1 DFQATT, CDR2 SNEGSKA (reference sequence). The CDR3 consists of 14 residues. CDR3 in DNA: TGCAGTGCCAACCGACTAGCGGGGTATGAGACCCAGTACTTC. This sequence encodes CSANRLAGYETQYF.

In this sample, this clonotype turned up a few times. The chain joins TRBV12-3 or TRBV12-4 to TRBJ2-1; 8 bases map to TRBD2. The V gene end was trimmed by 3 bases and the J gene end by 1 base; junction bases not matched to a gene: 5. This CDR3 has 16 residues. The CDR3 sequence is CASSLIAGWSYNEQFF. The CDR3 DNA reads as TGTGCCAGCAGTTTGATAGCGGGGTGGTCCTACAATGAGCAGTTCTTC.

J is TRBJ1-5 and V is TRBV12-3 or TRBV12-4; TRBD1 agrees at 11 bases. The CDR3 covers 20 residues. The V gene end was trimmed by 2 bases and the J gene end by 0 bases; junction bases not matched to a gene: 12. The CDR3 DNA is TGTGCCAGCAGTTTATTTCGGACAGGGGGCCTATTTTATAGCAATCAGCCCCAGCATTTT. It yields the protein CASSLFRTGGLFYSNQPQHF.

This clonotype was seen many times. This sequence joins TRBV12-5 and TRBJ2-5; maybe TRBD2 (5 bases). V lost 4 bases, J lost 5 bases, and 11 bases lay in between. This CDR3 comprises 13 residues. Germline loops: CDR1 LGHNT, CDR2 FRNRAP. CDR3 sequence reads: CASGSRTSETQYF. CDR3 DNA: TGTGCTAGTGGTTCCCGGACTTCGGAGACCCAGTACTTC.

In its sample, this clonotype was seen a few times. The rearrangement joins TRBV28 to TRBJ2-5; tentative D call: TRBD2 (6 bases). V lost 6 bases to trimming and J lost 7 bases, with 15 bases between them. The CDR3 has 13 amino acids. Germline V gene lookup returns CDR1 MDHEN and CDR2 SYDVKM. Here the CDR3 reads CASRIGGEGTQYF. CDR3 DNA: TGTGCCAGCAGAATTGGCGGGGAAGGGACCCAGTACTTC.

This clonotype was recorded many times. The chain combines TRBV20-1 with TRBJ2-2, with TRBD2 identical over 10 bases. The CDR3 sequence is 14 residues long. Germline lookup yields CDR1 DFQATT and CDR2 SNEGSKA (reference sequence). V shed 5 bases and J 5 bases; nucleotides not matched to a gene: 5. The CDR3 is CSALLAGETGELFF. CDR3 in DNA: TGCAGTGCTCTCCTAGCGGGGGAGACCGGGGAGCTGTTTTTT.

This clonotype has a handful of counts. J is TRBJ2-3 and V is TRBV27; unclear D gene. Trimming shortened V by 7 bases and J by 1 base, and 9 bases separated the two germline ends. The CDR3 has 13 residues. The germline CDR1 and CDR2 sequences are MNHEY and SMNVEV (reference sequence). The CDR3 region has the DNA TGTGCCAGCACCCCTGAGGGCACAGATACGCAGTATTTT. Translating it yields CASTPEGTDTQYF.

Only a few counts were recorded for this clonotype. The rearrangement links TRBV30 to TRBJ2-3; TRBD1 agrees at 10 bases. V lost 2 bases, J lost 5 bases, and 7 bases stayed unmatched. The CDR3 consists of 15 residues. Germline V gene lookup returns CDR1 GTSNPN and CDR2 SVGIG (reference sequence). CDR3 sequence (DNA): TGTGCCTGGAGTCTCGGGACAGGGGAGGAAGATACGCAGTATTTT. It translates to CAWSLGTGEEDTQYF.

This chain connects TRBV24-1 to TRBJ2-7; D call uncertain. Germline values: CDR1 KGHDR, CDR2 SFDVKD. The germline V and J ends were trimmed by 7 bases and 0 bases, with 0 bases remaining between them. The CDR3 spans 10 residues. CDR3 in DNA: TGTGCCACCAGCTCCTACGAGCAGTACTTC. Encoded protein: CATSSYEQYF.

This clonotype was seen many times. The chain has TRBV20-1 and TRBJ2-5, with D perhaps TRBD1 (6 bases). The V gene's germline CDR1 is DFQATT and CDR2 SNEGSKA (reference sequence). The CDR3 is 14 amino acids. Trimming shortened V by 5 bases and J by 3 bases, and 16 bases separated the two germline ends. CDR3 protein: CSAADSFSKETQYF. The CDR3 DNA follows: TGCAGTGCTGCGGACAGCTTCTCTAAAGAGACCCAGTACTTC.

This clonotype was seen a few times. CDR3 amino acids: CSVETDTYTEAFF. CDR3 nucleotides: TGCAGCGTGGAGACAGACACTTACACTGAAGCTTTCTTT. V usage is TRBV29-1 and J usage is TRBJ1-1; D is possibly TRBD1 (5 bases). This CDR3 spans 13 amino acids. Germline lookup yields CDR1 SQVTM and CDR2 ANQGSEA. V lost 6 bases and J lost 3, with 14 bases in between.

The V and J genes are TRBV12-3 or TRBV12-4 and TRBJ2-1, with 9 bases matching TRBD1. The CDR3 has 16 residues. After removal of 6 bases from V and 4 bases from J, the junction contained 10 bases not matched to a gene. The chain's CDR3 is CASSLTGTGIYNEQFF. The CDR3, as DNA: TGTGCCAGCAGCCTTACCGGGACAGGGATTTACAATGAGCAGTTCTTC.

The sample holds many counts of this clonotype. The CDR3 protein is CATSDLQGASNEQFF. The CDR3 DNA reads TGTGCCACCAGTGATTTGCAGGGGGCATCTAATGAGCAGTTCTTC. This chain connects TRBV24-1 to TRBJ2-1; 8 positions agree with TRBD1. Germline V CDR1 and CDR2: KGHDR, SFDVKD. This CDR3 comprises 15 residues. Trimming cost V 0 bases and J 7 bases; bases outside gene matches: 4.

The chain combines TRBV7-6 with TRBJ1-2; 10 nucleotides line up with TRBD1. The V gene's germline CDR1 is SGHVS and CDR2 FNYEAQ. Trimming cost V 4 bases and J 6 bases; bases outside gene matches: 5. The CDR3 runs to 14 residues. CDR3 bases: TGTGCCAGCAGCTCCACGGGGACAGGGGATGGCTACACCTTC. It specifies CASSSTGTGDGYTF.

This clonotype occurred a few times. The gene calls are TRBV20-1 and TRBJ2-4, with TRBD1 identical over 7 bases. V trimming: 0 bases; J trimming: 11 bases; junction bases outside the gene matches: 10. The CDR3 is made up of 14 amino acids. The germline V gene encodes CDR1 DFQATT and CDR2 SNEGSKA (reference sequence). As DNA, the CDR3 is TGCAGTGCTAGAGATACGGGACAGAGAAGTTTTCAGTACTTC. It translates to CSARDTGQRSFQYF.

This clonotype showed up many times. V is TRBV12-3 or TRBV12-4 and J is TRBJ2-1; D not resolved. CDR3 length: 15 residues. Trimming pared 1 base from V and 0 bases from J, leaving 7 bases between. CDR3 in amino acids: CASSLVPSSYNEQFF. As DNA, the CDR3 is TGTGCCAGCAGTTTAGTCCCGAGCTCCTACAATGAGCAGTTCTTC.

This clonotype appeared many times. CDR3 sequence (DNA): TGCAGCGTTGATGGGGCCCCTCGAGGGCTAGAGACCCAGTACTTC. Its translation: CSVDGAPRGLETQYF. This chain links TRBV29-1 with TRBJ2-5; D possibly matches TRBD1 or TRBD2 (5 bases each). The CDR3 has 15 amino acids. V was pared by 3 bases and J by 4 bases, with 18 bases between. Germline-derived CDR1 and CDR2 are SQVTM and ANQGSEA.

This clonotype was seen ten or more times. The rearrangement links TRBV19 to TRBJ1-1; possible D gene TRBD1, 6 bases. Trimming took 8 bases from V and 4 from J, leaving 17 bases between them. The CDR3 runs to 14 residues. The germline V gene encodes CDR1 LNHDA and CDR2 SQIVND (reference sequence). CDR3 bases: TGTGCCAGTTCTATCAGGGGTGGCGGCACTGAAGCTTTCTTT. Residues: CASSIRGGGTEAFF. Filled out from reference TRBV19 and TRBJ1-1, the complete variable domain reads DGGITQSPKYLFRKEGQNVTLSCEQNLNHDAMYWYRQDPGQGLRLIYYSQIVNDFQKGDIAEGYSVSREKKESFPLTVTSAQKNPTAFYLCASSIRGGGTEAFFGQGTRLTVV.

The chain employs TRBV13 and TRBJ2-1, with 7 nucleotides matching TRBD2. From germline, CDR1 is PRHDT and CDR2 FYEKMQ (reference sequence). V trimming: 5 bases; J trimming: 2 bases; junction bases outside the gene matches: 12. The CDR3 sequence is 17 residues long. The CDR3 sequence: CASSPNGAGLTYNEQFF. The CDR3 DNA reads as TGTGCCAGCAGCCCAAACGGAGCGGGGTTAACCTACAATGAGCAGTTCTTC.

This rearrangement joins TRBV12-3 or TRBV12-4 to TRBJ1-2; D ambiguous. This CDR3 is 13 amino acids long. The V and J ends lost 4 bases and 7 bases respectively, with 13 bases between them. DNA of the CDR3: TGTGCCAGCAGTTATTATCCCGGTCTTGGCTACACCTTC. The encoded protein is CASSYYPGLGYTF.